Given below is one TCR beta chain in context. This sample is part of a study of blood T cell repertoires in COVID-19. As for the study in general: Spain, Italy and the United States supplied samples that represented acute and convalescent COVID-19. PBMCs, B-cell-depleted T cells, or T cells were the source of the cDNA or gDNA that made up the material.

This CDR3 has 15 amino acids. CDR1 is MNHEY and CDR2 is SMNVEV in the germline V gene (reference sequence). With 9 bases removed from V and 3 bases from J, the gap between germline ends came to 18 bases. As processed by the authors: The authors estimated nucleated cell counts from reference gene primer amplification. Here immunoSEQ multiplex PCR was the method, and the copy in TCRdb shows in-frame clones only, minus some. V, J and clone size are taken as reported in that table, and D and trimming were inferred from the DNA itself. The table includes some 530,000 clones, 80% to 90% detected once. This receptor was identified in a human donor in a cohort sampled during active COVID-19. The chain links TRBV27 to TRBJ1-3; TRBD1 might be the D (6 bases). Sequencing was performed on peripheral blood. CDR3 residues: CASSSGGAGGNTIYF. The DNA of the CDR3 is TGTGCCAGTTCGAGTGGGGGCGCGGGTGGAAACACCATATATTTT.